This T cell receptor beta chain was observed in a study of cytomegalovirus exposure and HLA in healthy donors listed by TCRdb under 2017. In terms of the full investigation: An earlier analysis of several hundred of the donors reported 250 to 350 Gb of sequence data and 120 million or so unique TCR beta sequences from roughly 180 million T cells. Four to six DR-DQ haplotypes were handled as single units for association and clustering, since linkage in the cohort was strong. Alongside the repertoire data, information on donor age, sex, ethnicity and CMV serostatus was compiled. To predict cytomegalovirus infection status, the study brought together high-throughput TCR immunosequencing, statistical association of individual TCRs with disease status, and machine learning. A separate validation cohort of 90 to 150 different subjects was used in addition to the 666-subject first cohort. An earlier analysis of approximately 630 of the donors applied high-throughput TCR beta sequencing to assess whether each TCR beta V gene segment acted as functional or pseudogenic. Roughly 300 gigabases of sequencing data and tens of millions of unique TCR sequences were included in an early release covering around 600 HLA-typed donors. In a later genetic analysis, genome-wide SNP genotypes for about three fifths of the 666 donors were used, and that subset was treated as a discovery cohort. The aim of the study was to test whether cataloging public T cell receptors could identify signatures of past pathogen exposure. On average, 235,054 unique TCR beta nucleotide sequences were sequenced per donor among more than 350 genotyped donors of the cohort, with about 19% of those sequences being non-productive. Rather than drawing on any new phenotypic data, the later analysis identified candidate immune exposures from TCR beta sequences and the way those sequences occurred across donors. Every discovery cohort repertoire had been produced on one sequencing platform. In a later analysis, previously published TCR beta repertoires from hundreds of donors were re-analyzed and high-resolution HLA genotyping was added so that TCR occurrence patterns could be studied. Of the roughly 400 genotyped donors, 70% to 90% were placed in the genetic ancestry cluster associated with self-reported Caucasian donors. The study profiled the T cell repertoires of hundreds of subjects by immunosequencing and related them to cytomegalovirus serostatus. Both class I and class II loci were covered by HLA typing, at four-digit resolution. Typing coverage varied by locus: roughly 629-640 donors for A, B, C, DRB1 and DQB1; about 520 for DQA1; nearly 610 for DPA1; more than 450 for DPB1.

General findings and caveats noted by the study authors: A few of the identified cytomegalovirus-associated TCR beta chains were confirmed in vitro to be specific for cytomegalovirus antigens. HLA typing was unavailable for some donors at each locus, so association tests used only the typed subset. Linkage disequilibrium might explain the correlated functional status among segregating V segments, but an unknown experimental factor could not be ruled out. According to the authors, the approach could potentially be generalized to other disease states and immunological phenotypes. CMV serostatus was the only immune exposure information available for the cohort. Roughly uniform sequencing depth across donors was assumed in presence/absence analyses, although this assumption may not hold. Because counts were too low, seventeen rarely observed V segments, including chromosome 9 orphons, were excluded from the earlier analysis of a few hundred of the donors. This cohort had only TCR beta chains sequenced, and the lack of alpha or paired-chain data limited which features could be detected. A further reported finding was that TCR beta sequences accurately predicted the HLA-A and HLA-B alleles for most subjects in the first cohort. Most CMV-associated TCR beta chains appeared to be HLA-restricted in a later analysis, and the HLA associations seemed to be driven largely by CMV exposure. According to a later analysis, TCR association rates differed among HLA loci, with DRB1 alleles showing the most associated TCRs and HLA-C alleles showing the fewest. In a later analysis, HLA-associated TCR beta chains showed more clonal expansion and lower generation probabilities than non-associated chains that were equally common. The sequencing pipeline was judged likely to have produced a cluster of highly shared sequence variants as a technical artifact. A total of 150 to 200 TCR beta chains were listed by the study as associated with cytomegalovirus. In an earlier analysis of some 640 of the donors, most TCR beta V segments were observed in productive rearrangements about 87% or about 30% of the time, broadly matching IMGT annotations. In both the original and validation cohorts, the classifier was reported to diagnose cytomegalovirus status with high specificity and sensitivity. Most TCR sequences were observed very rarely across donors, whereas some public TCRs were present in many individuals. In a later analysis, several top co-occurrence clusters were reported to appear linked to parvovirus B19, influenza, CMV and Epstein-Barr virus. The 87-base-pair reads could not distinguish some IMGT-functional V segments, including TRBV6-2 and TRBV6-3, so those segments were excluded. When HLA alleles, especially DR and DQ, strongly co-occurred, attributing TCR associations to individual alleles was difficult. In a later genetic analysis, a missense DCLRE1C variant was associated with V-gene and J-gene trimming of TCR beta chains, and the association was replicated in an independent cohort. In a later analysis, 15,000 to 20,000 TCR beta sequences were associated with specific HLA alleles at a false discovery rate of 0.05. A later genetic analysis reported fewer N-insertions in productive TCRs among donors in an Asian-associated ancestry cluster than the roughly 620-donor mean.

This clone was counted a single time. This receptor's antigen is unknown. Per-nucleotide qualities are absent, and no much larger clonotype sits a single base away. The cohort was made up of approximately 700 healthy bone marrow donors. Cohort members were all nominally healthy when sampled, although unrecorded immune exposures were likely present. The donor was CMV seronegative and belonged to the group of 352 seronegative cohort members. A peripheral blood sample was provided by each donor, and peripheral blood mononuclear cells were used for TCR beta sequencing. Genomic DNA extraction from the blood cell samples was performed with the Qiagen DNeasy Blood Extraction Kit. Library prep was done by the immunoSEQ multiplex PCR assay. For the multiplex PCR, a mixture combining 60 forward primers for TCR Vbeta segments and 13 reverse primers for TCR Jbeta segments was used. The CDR3 region of rearranged TCR beta genes was amplified from genomic DNA by a multiplex PCR assay. Amplified TCR beta libraries were sequenced as 87-base-pair reads on the Illumina HiSeq System. In the source study's methods: A later analysis counted some 74 million unique TCR beta chains across the 690 or so repertoires, and some 11 million of these chains were shared by at least two donors. Raw reads were error-corrected and collapsed into unique sequences with a nearest-neighbor algorithm that merged closely related sequences to remove PCR and sequencing errors. To assign V, D and J gene segments, CDR3 sequences were aligned to IMGT reference sequences. For a sequence to be retained, a match of at least six nucleotides was required to both a V gene segment and a J gene segment. Rearrangements were called productive when the CDR3 lacked stop codons and stayed in frame with V and J; all others were non-productive. Following IMGT convention, CDR3 was defined as the stretch from the second conserved V-encoded cysteine up to the conserved J-encoded phenylalanine. The earlier analysis of fewer than 700 of the donors excluded sequences that lacked an unambiguous match to a single V gene segment. In an earlier analysis of approximately 560 of the donors, a V segment was called functional when productive rearrangements were above 56.7%, and segregating when the standard deviation between donors exceeded 5%. A statistical classification framework was built to diagnose cytomegalovirus status from the catalog of TCR beta chain sequences. In a later analysis, V and J genes were assigned by comparing TCR nucleotide sequences against IMGT/GENE-DB human TR gene sequences. A later analysis assigned CDR3 sequences and most-parsimonious VDJ recombination scenarios with the TCRdist pipeline. In a later analysis, every TCR beta chain was defined by the combination of its CDR3 amino acid sequence and its V-gene family, and reads without a unique V-gene family were dropped. A later analysis removed over 500 highly shared, low-generation-probability nucleotide sequences to deal with suspected cross-contamination and a sequencing artifact. In a later analysis, a clonal expansion index was calculated for each public chain from normalized within-repertoire ranks of inferred template counts. Generation probabilities in a later analysis came from a VDJ recombination model fitted to out-of-frame rearrangements, and those results were checked against IGoR. A later analysis scored TCR-TCR, TCR-HLA and TCR-CMV co-occurrence with hypergeometric tests, applying a repertoire-size bias correction to TCR pairs. A later analysis estimated false discovery rates by permuting HLA or CMV assignments 20 times. In a later analysis, co-occurring TCRs were grouped using DBSCAN, and TCRdist sequence similarity was added for clustering within HLA-allele-positive subsets. Repertoires with fewer than 30,000 or more than 120,000 public chains were left out of co-occurrence clustering, as were a handful of repertoires with anomalous nucleotide sharing. Drawn from immuneACCESS, this table holds only the in-frame rearrangements with V and J called that TCRdb kept. Clones are partly lost; checked studies trace under half to an unresolved V gene and leave the rest unexplained. V and J calls and clone size are those listed in that table; D and trimming were worked out from the DNA. The sample has about 270,000 clones on record, about 66% of them singletons. The ten most abundant clones make up under 3% of the sample.

V is shortened by 7 bases, J by 5 bases, and the region joining them spans 14 bases. Reading from cysteine to phenylalanine, the CDR3 counts 13 amino acids. The retained sequence is limited to the CDR3, 39 bases, with the frame set at the first base. CDR1 and CDR2, looked up from the germline V gene, are MDHEN and SYDVKM. The V gene is TRBV28 and the J gene is TRBJ2-5, with a weak D call of TRBD1 (7 bases match). The sequencing input was PBMCs. The receptor comes from a female donor in good health and CMV-seronegative. The sequenced DNA: TGTGCCAGCAAGGAGGGGGCCTTGGAGACCCAGTACTTC. The resulting protein is CASKEGALETQYF. The variable domain in full, with residues beyond the CDR3 obtained from the reference TRBV28 and TRBJ2-5 genes, is DVKVTQSSRYLVKRTGEKVFLECVQDMDHENMFWYRQDPGLGLRLIYFSYDVKMKEKGDIPEGYSVSREKKERFSLILESASTNQTSMYLCASKEGALETQYFGPGTRLLVL.